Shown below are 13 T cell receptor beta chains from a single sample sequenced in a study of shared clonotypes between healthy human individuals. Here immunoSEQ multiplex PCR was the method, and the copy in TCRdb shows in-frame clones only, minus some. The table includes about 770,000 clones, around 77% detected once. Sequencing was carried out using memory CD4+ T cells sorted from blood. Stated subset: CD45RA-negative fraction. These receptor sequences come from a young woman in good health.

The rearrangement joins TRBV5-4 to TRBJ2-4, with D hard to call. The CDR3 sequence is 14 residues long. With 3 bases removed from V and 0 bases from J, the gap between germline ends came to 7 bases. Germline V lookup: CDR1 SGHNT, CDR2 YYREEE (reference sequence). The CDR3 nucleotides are TGTGCCAGCAGCTCTCCCTTAGCCAAAAACATTCAGTACTTC. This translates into CASSSPLAKNIQYF.

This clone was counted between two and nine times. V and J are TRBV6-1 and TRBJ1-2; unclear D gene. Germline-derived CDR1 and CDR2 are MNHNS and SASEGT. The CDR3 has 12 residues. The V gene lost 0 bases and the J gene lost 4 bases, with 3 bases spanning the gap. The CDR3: CASSEALYGYTF. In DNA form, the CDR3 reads TGTGCCAGCAGTGAAGCGCTCTATGGCTACACCTTC.

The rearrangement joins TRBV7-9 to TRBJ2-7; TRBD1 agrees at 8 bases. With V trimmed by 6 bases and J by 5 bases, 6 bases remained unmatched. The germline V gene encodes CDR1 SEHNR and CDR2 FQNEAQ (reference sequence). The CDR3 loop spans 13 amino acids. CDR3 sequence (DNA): TGTGCCAGCAGACGGACAGGGACGGACGAGCAGTACTTC. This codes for CASRRTGTDEQYF.

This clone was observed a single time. CDR3 protein: CSVVTGSNQPQHF. Here the CDR3 DNA reads TGCAGCGTTGTGACAGGGTCAAATCAGCCCCAGCATTTT. The chain couples TRBV29-1 to TRBJ1-5; TRBD1 aligns across 7 bases. V was pared by 4 bases and J by 4 bases, with 4 bases of the junction left unmatched. CDR3 length equals 13 residues. The germline gives CDR1 SQVTM, CDR2 ANQGSEA.

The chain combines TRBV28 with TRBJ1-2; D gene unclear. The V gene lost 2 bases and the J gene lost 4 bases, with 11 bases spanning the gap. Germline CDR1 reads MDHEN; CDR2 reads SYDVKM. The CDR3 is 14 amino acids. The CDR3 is CASSLQLSLYGYTF. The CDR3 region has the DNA TGTGCCAGCAGTTTACAGTTGAGTCTCTATGGCTACACCTTC.

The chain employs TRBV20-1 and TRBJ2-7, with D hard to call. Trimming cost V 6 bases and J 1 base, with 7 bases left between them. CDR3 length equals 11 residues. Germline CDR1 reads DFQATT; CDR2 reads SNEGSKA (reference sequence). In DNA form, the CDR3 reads TGCAGTGCCTCCCAGTCCTACGAGCAGTACTTC. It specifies CSASQSYEQYF.

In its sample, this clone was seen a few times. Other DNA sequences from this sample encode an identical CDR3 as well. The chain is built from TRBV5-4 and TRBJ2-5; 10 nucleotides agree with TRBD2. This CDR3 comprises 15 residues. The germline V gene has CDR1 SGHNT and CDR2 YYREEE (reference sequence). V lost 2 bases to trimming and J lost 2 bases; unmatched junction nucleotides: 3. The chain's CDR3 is CASSLPSGSQETQYF. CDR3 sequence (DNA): TGTGCCAGCAGCTTACCTAGCGGGAGTCAAGAGACCCAGTACTTC.

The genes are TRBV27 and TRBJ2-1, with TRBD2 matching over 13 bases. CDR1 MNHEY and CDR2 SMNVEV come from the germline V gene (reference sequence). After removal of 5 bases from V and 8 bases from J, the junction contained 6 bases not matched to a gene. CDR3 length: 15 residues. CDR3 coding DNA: TGTGCCAGCAGTCTTAGGACTAGCGGGAGACATGAGCAGTTCTTC. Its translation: CASSLRTSGRHEQFF.

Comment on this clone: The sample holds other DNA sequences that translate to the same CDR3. The CDR3 region has the DNA TGCGCCAGCAGCTTGACTAGCGTAGCCTACAATGAGCAGTTCTTC. Residues: CASSLTSVAYNEQFF. V usage is TRBV5-1 and J usage is TRBJ2-1; 7 bases match TRBD2. Germline assignment: CDR1 SGHRS and CDR2 YFSETQ. The CDR3 is 15 amino acids. Trimming took 1 base from V and 2 from J; bases not matched to a gene: 3.

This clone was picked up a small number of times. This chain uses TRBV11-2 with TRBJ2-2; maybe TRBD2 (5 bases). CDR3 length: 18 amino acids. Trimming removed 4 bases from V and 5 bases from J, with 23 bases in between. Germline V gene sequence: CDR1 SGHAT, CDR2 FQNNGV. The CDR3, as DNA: TGTGCCAGCAGCTCACAAATAATTCGGGGTGGCGGGACCGGGGAGCTGTTTTTT. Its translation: CASSSQIIRGGGTGELFF. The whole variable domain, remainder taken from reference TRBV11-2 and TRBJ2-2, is EAGVAQSPRYKIIEKRQSVAFWCNPISGHATLYWYQQILGQGPKLLIQFQNNGVVDDSQLPKDRFSAERLKGVDSTLKIQPAKLEDSAVYLCASSSQIIRGGGTGELFFGEGSRLTVL.

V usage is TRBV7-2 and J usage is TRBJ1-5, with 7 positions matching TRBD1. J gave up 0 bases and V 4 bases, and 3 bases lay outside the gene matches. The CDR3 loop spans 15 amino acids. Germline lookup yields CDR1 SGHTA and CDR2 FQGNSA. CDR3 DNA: TGTGCCAGCAGCTACAGGGGTTATAGCAATCAGCCCCAGCATTTT. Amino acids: CASSYRGYSNQPQHF.

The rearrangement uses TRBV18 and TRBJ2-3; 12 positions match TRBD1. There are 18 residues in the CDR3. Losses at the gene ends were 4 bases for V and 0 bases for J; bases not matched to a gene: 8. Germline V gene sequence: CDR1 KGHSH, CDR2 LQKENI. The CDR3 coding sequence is TGTGCCAGCTCACGGGACAGGGGGCCTGGGATGAGCACAGATACGCAGTATTTT. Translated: CASSRDRGPGMSTDTQYF.

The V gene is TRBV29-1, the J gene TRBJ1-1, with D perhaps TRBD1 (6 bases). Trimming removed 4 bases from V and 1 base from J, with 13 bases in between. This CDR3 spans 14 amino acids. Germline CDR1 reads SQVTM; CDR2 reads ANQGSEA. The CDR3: CSVASGAWNTEAFF. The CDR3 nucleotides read TGCAGCGTTGCCTCGGGGGCTTGGAACACTGAAGCTTTCTTT.